This passage covers 20 T cell receptor beta chains from one sample sequenced in a study of blood T cell repertoires in COVID-19. Produced via immunoSEQ multiplex PCR; TCRdb's table is partial and in-frame only. The sample yields about 370,000 clones, around 92% seen once. The sample taken for sequencing was peripheral blood. The receptors stem from a young woman with COVID-19, enrolled during active disease.

The gene calls are TRBV14 and TRBJ2-1, with D unclear. CDR1 and CDR2 from the germline V gene are SGHDN and FVKESK. The CDR3 length is 14 residues. The V and J ends lost 4 bases and 0 bases respectively, with 7 bases between them. This CDR3 reads CASSLLPSYNEQFF. The CDR3 coding sequence is TGTGCCAGCAGCCTCCTTCCCTCCTACAATGAGCAGTTCTTC.

The chain carries TRBV27 and TRBJ2-2; D is perhaps TRBD2 (7 bases). V was clipped by 5 bases and J by 4 bases, with 14 bases between them. This CDR3 spans 15 amino acids. Germline V gene sequence: CDR1 MNHEY, CDR2 SMNVEV (reference sequence). As DNA, the CDR3 is TGTGCCAGCAGTCATGGGGGCGGGGGCACCGGGGAGCTGTTTTTT. It translates to CASSHGGGGTGELFF.

This clone has a single count. The chain couples TRBV7-2 to TRBJ2-1; D may be TRBD1 (8 bases). Trimming shortened V by 4 bases and J by 6 bases, and 13 bases separated the two germline ends. The CDR3 sequence is 14 residues long. Germline loops: CDR1 SGHTA, CDR2 FQGNSA. CDR3 sequence: CASSSNRGGNEQFF. CDR3 DNA sequence: TGTGCCAGCAGCTCCAACAGGGGGGGCAATGAGCAGTTCTTC. Full variable domain (missing parts from reference TRBV7-2 and TRBJ2-1): GAGVSQSPSNKVTEKGKDVELRCDPISGHTALYWYRQSLGQGLEFLIYFQGNSAPDKSGLPSDRFSAERTGGSVSTLTIQRTQQEDSAVYLCASSSNRGGNEQFFGPGTRLTVL.

The chain has TRBV6-5 and TRBJ1-6; TRBD1 aligns across 7 bases. This CDR3 spans 13 amino acids. Unmatched junction bases numbered 9, after V lost 6 bases and J lost 13 bases. Germline CDR1 reads MNHEY; CDR2 reads SVGAGI. CDR3: CASSSNPTGPLHF. The CDR3 DNA reads as TGTGCCAGCAGCTCCAACCCGACAGGGCCCCTCCACTTT.

The chain joins TRBV19 to TRBJ1-1; D uncertain. Looked up from germline, CDR1 is LNHDA and CDR2 is SQIVND (reference sequence). Trimming removed 7 bases at V and 5 bases at J, with 14 bases between. This CDR3 is 13 amino acids long. The CDR3 is CASTPPGLTEAFF. The DNA for the CDR3 is TGTGCCAGTACCCCCCCGGGTTTGACTGAAGCTTTCTTT.

The rearrangement uses TRBV7-8 and TRBJ2-1; 14 bases align to TRBD2. The CDR3 is made up of 20 amino acids. Germline V lookup: CDR1 SGHVS, CDR2 FQNEAQ. Losses at the gene ends were 2 bases for V and 2 bases for J; bases not matched to a gene: 11. The CDR3 sequence: CASSLSARLAGGLTYNEQFF. CDR3 sequence (DNA): TGTGCCAGCAGCTTAAGTGCGCGACTAGCGGGAGGGTTGACCTACAATGAGCAGTTCTTC.

The chain couples TRBV12-3 or TRBV12-4 to TRBJ2-3; D call uncertain. The CDR3 has 12 residues. Trimming shortened V by 5 bases and J by 4 bases, and 7 bases separated the two germline ends. CDR3 DNA sequence: TGTGCCAGCAGTCTCAGTCCAGATACGCAGTATTTT. This translates into CASSLSPDTQYF.

The chain employs TRBV7-2 and TRBJ1-3; possibly TRBD1 for D (6 bases). This CDR3 has 16 residues. Trimming removed 7 bases at V and 1 base at J, with 17 bases between. Germline V CDR1 and CDR2: SGHTA, FQGNSA. The DNA for the CDR3 is TGTGCCAGCACCAAAGGGGGGGAAGGATCTGGAAACACCATATATTTT. This gives the protein CASTKGGEGSGNTIYF.

The chain joins TRBV7-8 to TRBJ2-7; 10 positions agree with TRBD2. J lost 4 bases, V lost 5 bases, and 11 bases had no gene match. In germline, CDR1 is SGHVS, CDR2 FQNEAQ. The CDR3 sequence is 16 residues long. CDR3 DNA sequence: TGTGCCAGCAGCACCTGGACTAGCGGACCGAGATACGAGCAGTACGTC. Encoded protein: CASSTWTSGPRYEQYV.

This chain uses TRBV7-2 with TRBJ1-4, with D perhaps TRBD1 (5 bases). CDR1 and CDR2 (germline): SGHTA, FQGNSA. Trimming pared 2 bases from V and 8 bases from J, leaving 15 bases between. This CDR3 is 15 amino acids long. CDR3 nucleotides: TGTGCCAGCAGCTTATTTGGGGCCAAGGAGGAAAAACTGTTTTTT. Amino acids: CASSLFGAKEEKLFF.

This chain links TRBV6-5 with TRBJ2-5; D is ambiguous. The CDR3 is made up of 11 amino acids. The germline V and J ends were trimmed by 10 bases and 5 bases, with 11 bases remaining between them. The germline CDR1 and CDR2 sequences are MNHEY and SVGAGI. The CDR3: CATSGGETQYF. For the CDR3, the DNA is TGTGCCACCTCTGGCGGTGAGACCCAGTACTTC.

The J gene is TRBJ2-1, the V gene TRBV4-3, with TRBD2 matching 10 bases. V dropped 1 base and J dropped 6; count of bases not matched to a gene: 9. The germline V gene encodes CDR1 LGHNA and CDR2 YSLEER. The CDR3 loop spans 17 amino acids. CDR3 coding DNA: TGCGCCAGCAGCCAAGTCTTTTCTAGCGGGAGTACCAATGAGCAGTTCTTC. Encoded protein: CASSQVFSSGSTNEQFF.

V usage is TRBV10-1 and J usage is TRBJ2-5; TRBD2 matches 10 bases. Germline assignment: CDR1 WNHNN and CDR2 SYGVQD (reference sequence). CDR3 size: 17 residues. The V gene end was trimmed by 5 bases and the J gene end by 2 bases; junction bases not matched to a gene: 11. CDR3 in amino acids: CASSTSGDLLGQETQYF. The CDR3 DNA sequence: TGCGCCAGCAGTACTAGCGGGGACTTGCTTGGGCAAGAGACCCAGTACTTC.

The CDR3 DNA is TGCAGCGTGGCGGCGGGGGCAGGGGGCCGTGTAGGCTACACCTTC. It yields the protein CSVAAGAGGRVGYTF. The chain joins TRBV29-1 to TRBJ1-2; 8 bases fit TRBD1. V was clipped by 6 bases and J by 8 bases; unmatched bases: 17. The CDR3 is 15 residues long. Germline values: CDR1 SQVTM, CDR2 ANQGSEA.

This chain links TRBV27 with TRBJ1-1; the D is unclear. Germline-derived CDR1 and CDR2 are MNHEY and SMNVEV (reference sequence). Trimming took off 2 bases at V and 8 bases at J, with 24 bases between the two ends. The CDR3 runs 17 residues. DNA for the CDR3: TGTGCCAGCAGTTTAGTCTCGACGCGGATAGGTGCCCAAGAAGCTTTCTTT. Residues: CASSLVSTRIGAQEAFF.

The J gene is TRBJ2-3, the V gene TRBV21-1; TRBD2 reflects the table's D call only, with no check against the DNA. TRBV21-1 constitutes a pseudogene. This CDR3 region has 16 residues. The CDR3 DNA sequence: TGTGCCAGCAGCAAGGTCAGCCAGAGCGGGACAGATACGCAGTATTTT. Protein product: CASSKVSQSGTDTQYF.

This chain connects TRBV24-1 to TRBJ2-5, with 8 bases lining up with TRBD1. V was clipped by 1 base and J by 2 bases; unmatched bases: 2. Germline CDR1 reads KGHDR; CDR2 reads SFDVKD. The CDR3 covers 15 residues. The CDR3 spells CATSDFTGGQETQYF. Written as DNA, the CDR3 is TGTGCCACCAGTGATTTTACAGGGGGGCAAGAGACCCAGTACTTC.

This clone was seen only once. The rearrangement links TRBV14 to TRBJ2-1; possibly TRBD2 for D (5 bases). Trimming removed 2 bases from V and 8 bases from J, with 16 bases in between. This CDR3 spans 15 amino acids. Germline V gives CDR1 SGHDN, CDR2 FVKESK. The chain's CDR3 is CASSQRGSFVDEQFF. In nucleotides, the CDR3 is TGTGCCAGCAGCCAAAGAGGGTCTTTTGTCGATGAGCAGTTCTTC. Variable domain in full (rest from reference TRBV14 and TRBJ2-1): EAGVTQFPSHSVIEKGQTVTLRCDPISGHDNLYWYRRVMGKEIKFLLHFVKESKQDESGMPNNRFLAERTGGTYSTLKVQPAELEDSGVYFCASSQRGSFVDEQFFGPGTRLTVL.

The CDR3 DNA reads TGTGCCAGCAGCCCCGAAGGCGACAGGACTTATGGCTACACCTTC. Encoded protein: CASSPEGDRTYGYTF. The genes are TRBV4-2 and TRBJ1-2, with D tentatively TRBD1 (6 bases). V lost 4 bases and J 5 bases, leaving 17 bases between the germline ends. The CDR3 spans 15 residues. In germline, CDR1 is LGHNA, CDR2 YNFKEQ.

The table lists this clone with a few counts. The chain combines TRBV12-5 with TRBJ2-1; D not certain. In germline, CDR1 is LGHNT, CDR2 FRNRAP. The CDR3 contains 16 residues. The V and J ends lost 1 base and 4 bases respectively, with 14 bases between them. The CDR3 bases are TGTGCTAGTGGTTTGGCGACTTCCTCCCCTTACAATGAGCAGTTCTTC. Translating it yields CASGLATSSPYNEQFF.